Each of the 23 T cell receptor beta chains below was sequenced from the same sample in a study of tumor T cells in aggressive B-cell lymphoma. Using immunoSEQ multiplex PCR, the repertoire was profiled, and TCRdb retains in-frame clones only, with some absent. Of 9,500 to 13,000 clones listed, around nine tenths are singletons. Sequences were obtained from tumor tissue. Receptor source: an adult with diffuse large B cell lymphoma.

The chain carries TRBV5-1 and TRBJ2-1; D ambiguous. Germline assignment: CDR1 SGHRS and CDR2 YFSETQ. The CDR3 totals 12 residues. Trimming removed 4 bases at V and 3 bases at J, with 5 bases between. CDR3 sequence: CASSPNYNEQFF. CDR3 in DNA: TGCGCCAGCAGCCCCAACTACAATGAGCAGTTCTTC.

This chain links TRBV28 with TRBJ2-7; 12 bases line up with TRBD1. This CDR3 region has 15 residues. V trimming: 6 bases; J trimming: 7 bases; junction bases outside the gene matches: 10. From germline, CDR1 is MDHEN and CDR2 SYDVKM. The chain's CDR3 is CASRFHGTGGREQYF. The DNA of the CDR3 is TGTGCCAGCAGATTTCACGGGACAGGGGGCCGTGAGCAGTACTTC.

V usage is TRBV27 and J usage is TRBJ2-2, with TRBD1 matching 10 bases. This CDR3 is 18 amino acids long. The germline CDR1 and CDR2 sequences are MNHEY and SMNVEV (reference sequence). The V segment lost 6 bases and the J segment 7 bases; nucleotides outside the gene matches: 17. In DNA form, the CDR3 reads TGTGCCAGCAGCCAATCCCTGGACAGGGGGTGGTATAACGGGGAGCTGTTTTTT. Its protein is CASSQSLDRGWYNGELFF.

This chain uses TRBV11-2 with TRBJ1-1; D unresolved. The CDR3 runs 12 residues. Trimming took 3 bases from V and 6 from J, leaving 8 bases between them. Germline-derived CDR1 and CDR2 are SGHAT and FQNNGV. The CDR3 here is CASSFQQAEAFF. CDR3 DNA sequence: TGTGCCAGCAGCTTCCAGCAGGCTGAAGCTTTCTTT. Together with reference TRBV11-2 and TRBJ1-1, the CDR3 gives the full variable domain: EAGVAQSPRYKIIEKRQSVAFWCNPISGHATLYWYQQILGQGPKLLIQFQNNGVVDDSQLPKDRFSAERLKGVDSTLKIQPAKLEDSAVYLCASSFQQAEAFFGQGTRLTVV.

This CDR3 is CASSTWGLAFF. Here the CDR3 DNA reads TGTGCCAGCAGTACGTGGGGGCTCGCTTTCTTT. V usage is TRBV28 and J usage is TRBJ1-1; D might be TRBD1 (6 bases). Trimming shortened V by 5 bases and J by 11 bases, and 12 bases separated the two germline ends. From germline, CDR1 is MDHEN and CDR2 SYDVKM. The CDR3 loop spans 11 amino acids.

The chain recombines TRBV19 with TRBJ2-3; the match to TRBD1 covers 7 bases. Losses at the gene ends were 6 bases for V and 5 bases for J; bases not matched to a gene: 8. This CDR3 comprises 14 residues. Germline assignment: CDR1 LNHDA and CDR2 SQIVND (reference sequence). The DNA for the CDR3 is TGTGCCAGTAGCCAGGACAGGCTCGGAGATACGCAGTATTTT. Its protein is CASSQDRLGDTQYF.

The V gene is TRBV7-2, the J gene TRBJ1-5; TRBD1 agrees at 9 bases. With V trimmed by 5 bases and J by 6 bases, 2 bases remained unmatched. The length of the CDR3 is 13 residues. Germline lookup yields CDR1 SGHTA and CDR2 FQGNSA. CDR3 in DNA: TGTGCCAGCAGCCTACAGGGGGCTCAGCCCCAGCATTTT. Its translation: CASSLQGAQPQHF.

The chain uses TRBV27 and TRBJ2-3; 11 nucleotides align to TRBD2. The CDR3 sequence is 16 residues long. With 7 bases clipped from V and 2 bases from J, the junction kept 8 bases outside the gene matches. Germline lookup yields CDR1 MNHEY and CDR2 SMNVEV (reference sequence). CDR3 protein: CASTSLAGVSTDTQYF. The CDR3 nucleotides read TGTGCCAGCACCTCACTAGCGGGAGTCTCCACAGATACGCAGTATTTT.

The chain joins TRBV27 to TRBJ2-6; no reliable D call. The germline V gene encodes CDR1 MNHEY and CDR2 SMNVEV (reference sequence). The germline V and J ends were trimmed by 3 bases and 4 bases, with 13 bases remaining between them. The CDR3 spans 16 residues. The CDR3 sequence is CASSLFSDSGANVLTF. In DNA, the CDR3 is TGTGCCAGCAGTTTGTTTTCCGACTCAGGGGCCAACGTCCTGACTTTC. Based on the CDR3 plus reference TRBV27 and TRBJ2-6, the full variable domain is EAQVTQNPRYLITVTGKKLTVTCSQNMNHEYMSWYRQDPGLGLRQIYYSMNVEVTDKGDVPEGYKVSRKEKRNFPLILESPSPNQTSLYFCASSLFSDSGANVLTFGAGSRLTVL.

The chain carries TRBV28 and TRBJ1-6; TRBD1 agrees at 7 bases. Germline lookup yields CDR1 MDHEN and CDR2 SYDVKM. V lost 7 bases and J lost 10; bases outside the gene matches: 13. The CDR3 consists of 15 residues. The chain's CDR3 is CASIPQGRSGSPLHF. CDR3 DNA sequence: TGTGCCAGCATCCCACAGGGGCGGAGCGGCTCACCCCTCCACTTT.

CDR3: CASSAWGGQPQHF. The CDR3 coding sequence is TGTGCCAGCAGCGCTTGGGGGGGTCAGCCCCAGCATTTT. The chain employs TRBV11-2 and TRBJ1-5; weak D call: TRBD1 (5 bases). The length of the CDR3 is 13 residues. The ends were cut back, 5 bases at V and 6 bases at J, with 11 bases in the middle. The V gene's germline CDR1 is SGHAT and CDR2 FQNNGV.

The V call is TRBV4-3, the J call TRBJ1-2; possible D gene TRBD1, 5 bases. This CDR3 is 15 amino acids long. V shed 0 bases and J shed 8 bases, with 16 bases lying between them. Per the germline V gene, CDR1 is LGHNA and CDR2 is YSLEER. CDR3 amino acids: CASSQERLDAGGYTF. Here the CDR3 DNA reads TGCGCCAGCAGCCAAGAGAGGTTAGACGCAGGGGGCTACACCTTC.

This chain uses TRBV19 with TRBJ1-4; the D gene is possibly TRBD1 (6 bases). This CDR3 has 14 amino acids. Per the germline V gene, CDR1 is LNHDA and CDR2 is SQIVND (reference sequence). Trimming cost V 6 bases and J 8 bases, with 16 bases left between them. The CDR3 protein is CASRGTGFREKLFF. The CDR3 bases are TGTGCCAGTAGGGGCACAGGGTTCCGGGAAAAACTGTTTTTT.

In its sample, this clone was seen once. This chain connects TRBV6-1 to TRBJ2-7, with 8 positions matching TRBD1. Trimming cost V 6 bases and J 3 bases; bases outside gene matches: 7. Germline assignment: CDR1 MNHNS and CDR2 SASEGT. This CDR3 comprises 14 residues. The CDR3 loop is CASRRQGFNYEQYF. DNA of the CDR3: TGTGCCAGCAGAAGACAGGGGTTCAACTACGAGCAGTACTTC.

The chain uses TRBV15 and TRBJ2-1, with 7 bases fitting TRBD2. Germline V gene data show CDR1 as LNHNV and CDR2 as YYDKDF (reference sequence). With 0 bases clipped from V and 8 bases from J, the junction kept 4 bases outside the gene matches. The CDR3 runs to 14 residues. Here the CDR3 reads CATSREGGSYEQFF. DNA of the CDR3: TGTGCCACCAGCAGAGAGGGGGGGAGCTATGAGCAGTTCTTC.

The V call is TRBV27, the J call TRBJ2-7; D possibly corresponds to TRBD2 (6 bases). V shed 6 bases and J shed 0 bases, with 12 bases lying between them. The V gene's germline CDR1 is MNHEY and CDR2 SMNVEV (reference sequence). CDR3 length: 14 amino acids. The CDR3: CASSSGLPSYEQYF. CDR3 sequence (DNA): TGTGCCAGCAGCTCGGGACTCCCCTCCTACGAGCAGTACTTC.

The rearrangement uses TRBV2 and TRBJ2-7; 9 bases line up with TRBD1. V shed 3 bases and J 7 bases; nucleotides not matched to a gene: 7. The CDR3 sequence is 14 residues long. The V gene's germline CDR1 is SNHLY and CDR2 FYNNEI. This chain's CDR3 is CASSDRDRVREQYF. The CDR3 DNA reads TGTGCCAGCAGTGACCGGGACAGGGTGAGAGAGCAGTACTTC.

The chain couples TRBV7-9 to TRBJ2-7; 7 positions match TRBD1. This CDR3 comprises 15 residues. Germline V gene data show CDR1 as SEHNR and CDR2 as FQNEAQ (reference sequence). The junction had 8 bases not matched to a gene; V was cut back by 3 bases and J by 3 bases. The CDR3 nucleotides read TGTGCCAGCAGCTTTGTAATCGGACAGGACTACGAGCAGTACTTC. Translating gives CASSFVIGQDYEQYF.

The chain has TRBV6-1 and TRBJ2-1, with TRBD1 as a possible D gene (6 bases). There are 13 residues in the CDR3. The germline gives CDR1 MNHNS, CDR2 SASEGT. Deletions cut 5 bases from V and 5 bases from J, with 10 bases between. CDR3 protein: CASSLTGNNEQFF. Written as DNA, the CDR3 is TGTGCCAGCAGTCTAACAGGGAACAATGAGCAGTTCTTC.

The rearrangement links TRBV15 to TRBJ2-2; TRBD1 matches at 8 bases. Germline-derived CDR1 and CDR2 are LNHNV and YYDKDF (reference sequence). The CDR3 extends over 14 amino acids. The trim removed 7 bases at V and 2 bases at J, leaving 3 bases unmatched. The CDR3 region is CATTGQVNTGELFF. The CDR3 DNA sequence: TGTGCCACCACGGGACAGGTTAACACCGGGGAGCTGTTTTTT.

The chain is built from TRBV11-2 and TRBJ2-5; D is possibly TRBD2 (6 bases). Germline assignment: CDR1 SGHAT and CDR2 FQNNGV. The V end lost 5 bases, the J end lost 5 bases, and 12 bases lay between the germline ends. The CDR3 consists of 13 residues. The CDR3 sequence: CASSPGVGETQYF. The DNA of the CDR3 is TGTGCCAGCAGCCCGGGGGTTGGCGAGACCCAGTACTTC.

In this sample, this clone turned up once. A junction end diverges from the germline sequence, so it may reflect a read error. V usage is TRBV11-2 and J usage is TRBJ1-1; D remains ambiguous. The germline V gene has CDR1 SGHAT and CDR2 FQNNGV. The CDR3 has 14 residues. CDR3 nucleotide sequence: TGTGCCAGCAGCTTAGTACGTGGCCAACCCGTGCCGTTATTT. Protein sequence: CASSLVRGQPVPLF.

The chain links TRBV28 to TRBJ2-1, with 7 positions matching TRBD2. The CDR3 covers 15 residues. Germline assignment: CDR1 MDHEN and CDR2 SYDVKM. Trimming removed 6 bases from V and 9 bases from J; junction bases left unmatched: 14. The CDR3: CASSPWGRASFEQFF. CDR3 bases: TGTGCCAGCAGCCCCTGGGGGAGGGCCTCGTTTGAGCAGTTCTTC.